The clone carrying this T cell receptor beta chain has more than one count but fewer than ten. The antigen is not known. MiXCR, applied by TCRdb to the 5' RACE reads, yields one record per CDR3 protein. The table records around 300,000 distinct CDR3 sequences, roughly a fifth of them present only once. The data originate from a study of T-cell memory formation after mild COVID-19. Findings and limits, study-wide: Second-wave clones with a day 37 peak had unconfirmed SARS-CoV-2 specificity. There were some responding clones in pre-infection memory, which suggested that cross-reactive memory had joined.

This clonotype originated in a man younger than 30 who had mild COVID-19 (a few samples of this study predate the infection). Cell type and time point are not known. Sequenced input: PBMCs or a T cell subset sorted from them (not recorded which).

CDR3 sequence (DNA): TGTGCCAGCTCACCACAGGCAGGGGGGCATAATTCACCCCTCCACTTT. Its protein product is CASSPQAGGHNSPLHF. The J gene is TRBJ1-6, the V gene TRBV18, with 7 nucleotides matching TRBD1. Germline assignment: CDR1 KGHSH and CDR2 LQKENI. The CDR3 runs 16 residues. V trimming: 1 base; J trimming: 5 bases; junction bases outside the gene matches: 5.